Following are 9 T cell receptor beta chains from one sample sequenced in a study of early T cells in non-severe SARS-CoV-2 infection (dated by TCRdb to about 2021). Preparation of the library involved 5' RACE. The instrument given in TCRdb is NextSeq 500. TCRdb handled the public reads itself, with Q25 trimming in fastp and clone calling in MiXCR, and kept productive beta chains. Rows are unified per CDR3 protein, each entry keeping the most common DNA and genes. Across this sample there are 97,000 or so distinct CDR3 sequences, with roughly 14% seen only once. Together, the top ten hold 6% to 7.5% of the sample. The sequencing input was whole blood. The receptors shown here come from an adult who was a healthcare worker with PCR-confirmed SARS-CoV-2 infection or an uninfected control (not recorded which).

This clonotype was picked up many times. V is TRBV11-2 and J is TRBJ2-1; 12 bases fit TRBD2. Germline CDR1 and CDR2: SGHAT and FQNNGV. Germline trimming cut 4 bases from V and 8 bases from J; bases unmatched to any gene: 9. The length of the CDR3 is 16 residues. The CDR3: CASSSLAGGPLYEQFF. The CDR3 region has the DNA TGTGCCAGCAGCTCCCTAGCGGGAGGGCCGCTCTATGAGCAGTTCTTC.

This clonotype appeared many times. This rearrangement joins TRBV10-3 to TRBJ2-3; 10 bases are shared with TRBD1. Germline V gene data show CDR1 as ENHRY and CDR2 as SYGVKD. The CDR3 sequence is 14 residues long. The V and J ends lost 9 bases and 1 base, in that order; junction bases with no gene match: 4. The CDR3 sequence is CAIAGTGGTDTQYF. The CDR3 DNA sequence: TGTGCCATAGCCGGGACAGGGGGCACAGATACGCAGTATTTT.

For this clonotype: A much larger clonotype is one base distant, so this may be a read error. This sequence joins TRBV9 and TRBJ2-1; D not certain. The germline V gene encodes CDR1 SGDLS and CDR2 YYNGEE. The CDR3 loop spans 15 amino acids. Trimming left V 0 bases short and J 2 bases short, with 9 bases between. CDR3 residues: CASSVVSTTYNEQFF. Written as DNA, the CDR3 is TGTGCCAGCAGCGTAGTTTCGACAACCTACAATGAGCAGTTCTTC. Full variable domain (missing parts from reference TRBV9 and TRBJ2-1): DSGVTQTPKHLITATGQRVTLRCSPRSGDLSVYWYQQSLDQGLQFLIQYYNGEERAKGNILERFSAQQFPDLHSELNLSSLELGDSALYFCASSVVSTTYNEQFFGPGTRLTVL.

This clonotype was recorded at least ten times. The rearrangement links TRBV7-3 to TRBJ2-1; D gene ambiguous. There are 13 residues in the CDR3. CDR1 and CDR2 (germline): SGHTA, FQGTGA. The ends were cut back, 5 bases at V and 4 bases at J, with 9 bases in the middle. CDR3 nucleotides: TGTGCCAGCAGCCCTGATGTGTACAATGAGCAGTTCTTC. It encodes CASSPDVYNEQFF.

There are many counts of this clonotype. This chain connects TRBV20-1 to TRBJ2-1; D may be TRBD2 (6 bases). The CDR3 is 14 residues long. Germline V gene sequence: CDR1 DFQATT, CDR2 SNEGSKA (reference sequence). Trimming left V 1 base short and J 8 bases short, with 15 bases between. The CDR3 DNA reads TGCAGTGCTAGAGGGGGAGGTCATAGCGATGAGCAGTTCTTC. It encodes CSARGGGHSDEQFF.

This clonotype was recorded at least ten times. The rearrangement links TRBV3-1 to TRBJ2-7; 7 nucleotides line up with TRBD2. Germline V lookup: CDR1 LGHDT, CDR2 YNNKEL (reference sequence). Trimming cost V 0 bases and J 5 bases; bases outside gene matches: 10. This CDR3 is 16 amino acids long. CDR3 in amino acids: CASSQDLGGSAHEQYF. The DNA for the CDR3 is TGTGCCAGCAGCCAAGATCTCGGCGGGAGTGCCCACGAGCAGTACTTC.

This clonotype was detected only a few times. CDR3 protein: CASSPRLGTVEKLFF. CDR3 nucleotide sequence: TGTGCCAGCAGCCCGAGATTGGGGACTGTTGAAAAACTGTTTTTT. This chain connects TRBV14 to TRBJ1-4; a possible D gene is TRBD1 (5 bases). Trimming stripped 4 bases from V and 7 bases from J, with 16 bases between. The CDR3 is made up of 15 amino acids. CDR1 and CDR2 (germline): SGHDN, FVKESK.

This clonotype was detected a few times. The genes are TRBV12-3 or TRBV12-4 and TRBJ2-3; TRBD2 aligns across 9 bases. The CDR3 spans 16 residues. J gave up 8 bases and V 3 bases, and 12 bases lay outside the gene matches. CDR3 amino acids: CASSFPETSGLGTQYF. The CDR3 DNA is TGTGCCAGCAGTTTCCCTGAGACTAGCGGCCTTGGTACGCAGTATTTT.

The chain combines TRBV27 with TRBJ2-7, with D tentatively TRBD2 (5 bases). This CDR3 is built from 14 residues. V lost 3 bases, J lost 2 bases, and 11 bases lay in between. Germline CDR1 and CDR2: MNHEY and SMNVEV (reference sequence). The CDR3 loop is CASSLDPGTYEQYF. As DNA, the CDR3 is TGTGCCAGCAGTTTGGATCCGGGAACCTACGAGCAGTACTTC.